Reported below is one T cell receptor beta chain. The antigen remains unidentified. The data are from a study of T cell responses to AZD1222 COVID-19 vaccine. Overall study: Second-dose intervals near 4 or 12 weeks were combined.

Assay: immunoSEQ multiplex PCR; the TCRdb copy retains only in-frame clones and omits some. The repertoire holds tens of thousands of clones, roughly 89% seen once, with about 7% in the top ten. General study results and limits: Only six or seven AZD1222 recipients tested seropositive at baseline. Spike-specific TCR breadth rose after two AZD1222 doses, and depth rose as well.

The CDR3 is 15 residues long. In germline, CDR1 is LGHDT, CDR2 YNNKEL (reference sequence). Trimming removed 1 base from V and 5 bases from J; junction bases left unmatched: 6. The sample here was peripheral blood, taken on day 0 of AZD1222 vaccination. The receptor's source is an adult in good health. This chain joins TRBV3-1 (or the pseudogene TRBV3-2) and TRBJ2-5; 8 nucleotides match TRBD2. The CDR3 reads CASSQAPGGWETQYF. The CDR3 bases are TGTGCCAGCAGCCAAGCACCGGGGGGGTGGGAGACCCAGTACTTC.